This record covers a single TCR beta chain. What it recognizes is unknown. This CDR3 spans 15 amino acids. Trimming shortened V by 0 bases and J by 9 bases, and 16 bases separated the two germline ends. Per germline, CDR1 SGHRS and CDR2 YFSETQ. These data originate in a study of memory B cells and T cells in multiple sclerosis. Stimulus-free culture yielded autoproliferating CFSE-dim and non-proliferating CFSE-high T cells, each sequenced separately. Approximately 5x10^7 CFSE-labeled PBMCs were cultured six to seven days unstimulated, then replicate wells were pooled. PBMCs were labeled with 0.45 to 0.6 uM CFSE and cultured without exogenous stimuli. Repertoires were generated with immunoSEQ multiplex PCR, while TCRdb's copy carries only in-frame clones and drops some. The repertoire holds roughly 12,000 clones, with about 83% as singletons. Study-wide results and limits: Compartments had unequal clone-set sizes, affecting shared clonotype counts.

The sequence was collected from a human donor with multiple sclerosis. Specimen: PBMCs from blood kept in culture. The chain joins TRBV5-1 to TRBJ2-1; D perhaps matches TRBD2 (6 bases). This chain's CDR3 is CASSLVLAPGSEQFF. Written as DNA, the CDR3 is TGCGCCAGCAGCTTGGTACTAGCCCCTGGTAGTGAGCAGTTCTTC. Combining the CDR3 with reference TRBV5-1 and TRBJ2-1 gives the whole variable domain KAGVTQTPRYLIKTRGQQVTLSCSPISGHRSVSWYQQTPGQGLQFLFEYFSETQRNKGNFPGRFSGRQFSNSRSEMNVSTLELGDSALYLCASSLVLAPGSEQFFGPGTRLTVL.